This T cell receptor beta chain was sequenced for a study of patients and donors after allogeneic stem cell transplantation. V was clipped by 4 bases and J by 0 bases; unmatched bases: 12. This CDR3 comprises 16 residues. Germline CDR1 GTSNPN, CDR2 SVGIG (reference sequence). TCRdb ran MiXCR on the RT-PCR reads and lists one entry per CDR3 protein. This sample carries about a million distinct CDR3 sequences, around 17% of them seen once, and the ten largest clones take 6%. Sequencing used blood, either unsorted or a sorted T cell fraction (not recorded which). This chain links TRBV30 with TRBJ2-7; TRBD1 aligns across 7 bases. The receptor comes from a human donor who was either an allogeneic HSCT recipient or a stem cell or donor lymphocyte infusion donor (not recorded which). It is not recorded whose cells these are; they may come from a transplant donor. The CDR3 nucleotides are TGTGCCTGGAAGGAGAGAAAGACAGGGTTCTCCTACGAGCAGTACTTC. Translating it yields CAWKERKTGFSYEQYF.